This entry concerns a single T cell receptor (beta chain). These data come from a study of blood T cell repertoires in COVID-19. The overall study: PBMCs, B-cell-depleted T cells, or T cells were the source of the cDNA or gDNA that made up the material.

The CDR3 sequence is 14 residues long. V was trimmed by 1 base and J by 2 bases, leaving 8 bases between them. Germline V gene lookup returns CDR1 LNHDA and CDR2 SQIVND (reference sequence). In the source study's methods: Counts of nucleated cells, estimated from reference gene primer amplification, were obtained. Produced via immunoSEQ multiplex PCR; TCRdb's table is partial and in-frame only. That table supplies the V and J calls and clone size; D and trimming were determined from the DNA. This table holds approximately 350,000 clones, around nine tenths found once. Seattle cases were enrolled at active infection and followed longitudinally.

The sequence was obtained from a woman in her seventies with COVID-19, enrolled during active disease. The rearrangement uses TRBV19 and TRBJ1-2; tentative D call: TRBD1 (6 bases). The source material was peripheral blood. CDR3 DNA: TGTGCCAGTAGTATAGGCGGACAGAACTATGGCTACACCTTC. Translated: CASSIGGQNYGYTF.